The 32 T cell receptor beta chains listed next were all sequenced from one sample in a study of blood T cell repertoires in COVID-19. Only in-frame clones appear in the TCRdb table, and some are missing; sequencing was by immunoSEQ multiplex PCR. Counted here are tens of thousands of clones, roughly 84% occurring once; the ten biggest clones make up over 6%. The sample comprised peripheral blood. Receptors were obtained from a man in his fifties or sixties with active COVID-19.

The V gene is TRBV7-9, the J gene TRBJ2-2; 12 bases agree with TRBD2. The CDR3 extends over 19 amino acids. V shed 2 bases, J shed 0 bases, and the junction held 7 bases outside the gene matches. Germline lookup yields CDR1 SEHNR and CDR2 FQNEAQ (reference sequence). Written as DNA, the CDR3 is TGTGCCAGCAGCTTAATAGGGACTAGCGGGCGCGCGAACACCGGGGAGCTGTTTTTT. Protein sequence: CASSLIGTSGRANTGELFF.

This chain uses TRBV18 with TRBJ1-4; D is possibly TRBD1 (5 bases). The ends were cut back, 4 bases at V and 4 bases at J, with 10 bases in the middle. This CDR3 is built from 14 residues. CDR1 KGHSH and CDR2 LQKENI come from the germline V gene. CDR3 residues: CASSREGSNEKLFF. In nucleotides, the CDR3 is TGTGCCAGCTCACGGGAGGGGAGTAATGAAAAACTGTTTTTT. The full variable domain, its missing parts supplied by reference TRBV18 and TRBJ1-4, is NAGVMQNPRHLVRRRGQEARLRCSPMKGHSHVYWYRQLPEEGLKFMVYLQKENIIDESGMPKERFSAEFPKEGPSILRIQQVVRGDSAAYFCASSREGSNEKLFFGSGTQLSVL.

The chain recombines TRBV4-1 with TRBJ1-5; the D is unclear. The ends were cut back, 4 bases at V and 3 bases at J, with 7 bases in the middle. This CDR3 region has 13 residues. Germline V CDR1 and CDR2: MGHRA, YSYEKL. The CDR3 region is CASSRAPNQPQHF. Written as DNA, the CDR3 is TGCGCCAGCAGCCGAGCCCCCAATCAGCCCCAGCATTTT.

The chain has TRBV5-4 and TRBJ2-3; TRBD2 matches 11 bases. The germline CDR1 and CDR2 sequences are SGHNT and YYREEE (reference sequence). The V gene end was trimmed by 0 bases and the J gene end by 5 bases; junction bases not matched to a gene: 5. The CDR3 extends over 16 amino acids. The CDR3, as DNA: TGTGCCAGCAGCTTGGGTAGCGGGGGGGCGCGAGATACGCAGTATTTT. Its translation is CASSLGSGGARDTQYF.

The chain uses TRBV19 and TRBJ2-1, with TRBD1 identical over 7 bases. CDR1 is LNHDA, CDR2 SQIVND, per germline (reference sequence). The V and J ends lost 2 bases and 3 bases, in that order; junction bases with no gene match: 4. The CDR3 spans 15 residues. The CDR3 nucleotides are TGTGCCAGTAGTATAAAGGCAGGGGGCTACAATGAGCAGTTCTTC. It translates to CASSIKAGGYNEQFF.

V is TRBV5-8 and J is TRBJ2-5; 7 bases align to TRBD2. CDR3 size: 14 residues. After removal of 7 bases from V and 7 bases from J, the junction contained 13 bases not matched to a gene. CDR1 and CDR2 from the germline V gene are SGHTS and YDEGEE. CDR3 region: CASGRGIITGTQYF. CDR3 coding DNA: TGTGCCAGCGGGAGGGGTATCATAACGGGGACCCAGTACTTC.

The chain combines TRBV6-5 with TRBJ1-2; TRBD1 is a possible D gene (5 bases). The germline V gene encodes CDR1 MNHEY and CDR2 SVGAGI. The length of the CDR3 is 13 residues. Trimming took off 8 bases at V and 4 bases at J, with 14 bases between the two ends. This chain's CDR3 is CASGRGTSYGYTF. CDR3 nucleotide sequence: TGTGCCAGCGGACGGGGGACTTCCTATGGCTACACCTTC.

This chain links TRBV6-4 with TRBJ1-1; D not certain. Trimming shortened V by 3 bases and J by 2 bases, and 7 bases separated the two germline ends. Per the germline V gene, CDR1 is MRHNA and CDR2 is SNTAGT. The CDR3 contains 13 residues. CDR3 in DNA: TGTGCCAGCAGTGAGGGCAGCAACACTGAAGCTTTCTTT. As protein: CASSEGSNTEAFF.

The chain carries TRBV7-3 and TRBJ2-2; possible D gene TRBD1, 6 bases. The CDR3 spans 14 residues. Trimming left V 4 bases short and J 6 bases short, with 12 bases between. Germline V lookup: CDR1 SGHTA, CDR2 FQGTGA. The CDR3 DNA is TGTGCCAGCAGCTCCCAGGGGTGGGCCGGGGAGCTGTTTTTT. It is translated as CASSSQGWAGELFF.

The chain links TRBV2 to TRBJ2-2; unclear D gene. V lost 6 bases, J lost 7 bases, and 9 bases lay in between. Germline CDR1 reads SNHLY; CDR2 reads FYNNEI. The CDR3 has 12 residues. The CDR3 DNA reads TGTGCCAGCAGGAAAGACAACGGGGAGCTGTTTTTT. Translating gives CASRKDNGELFF.

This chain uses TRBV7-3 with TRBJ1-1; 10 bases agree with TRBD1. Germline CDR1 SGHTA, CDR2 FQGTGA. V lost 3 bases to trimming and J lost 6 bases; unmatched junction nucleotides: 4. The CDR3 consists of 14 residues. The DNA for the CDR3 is TGTGCCAGCAGCTTCCGACAGGGGGCGGCTGAAGCTTTCTTT. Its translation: CASSFRQGAAEAFF.

CDR3 DNA sequence: TGTGCCAGCAGCTTCGGAGGTTTTCAGCCCCAGCATTTT. Protein sequence: CASSFGGFQPQHF. The chain joins TRBV7-2 to TRBJ1-5; D ambiguous. V shed 3 bases and J shed 6 bases, with 9 bases lying between them. Germline lookup yields CDR1 SGHTA and CDR2 FQGNSA. The CDR3 runs 13 residues.

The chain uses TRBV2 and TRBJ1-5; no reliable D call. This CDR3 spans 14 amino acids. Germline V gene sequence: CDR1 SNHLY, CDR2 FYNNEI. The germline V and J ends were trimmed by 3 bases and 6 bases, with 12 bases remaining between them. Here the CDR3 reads CASSDPHSGQPQHF. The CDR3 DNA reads TGTGCCAGCAGTGATCCACACAGCGGTCAGCCCCAGCATTTT.

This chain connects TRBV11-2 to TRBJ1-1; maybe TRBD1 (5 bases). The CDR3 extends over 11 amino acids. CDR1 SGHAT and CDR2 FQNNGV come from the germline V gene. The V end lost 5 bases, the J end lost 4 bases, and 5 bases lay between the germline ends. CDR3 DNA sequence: TGTGCCAGCAGCACAGGCACTGAAGCTTTCTTT. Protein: CASSTGTEAFF.

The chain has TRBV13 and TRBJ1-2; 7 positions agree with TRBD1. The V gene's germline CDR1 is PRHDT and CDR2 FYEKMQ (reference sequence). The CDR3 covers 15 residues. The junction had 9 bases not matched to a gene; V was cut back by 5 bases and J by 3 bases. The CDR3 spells CASSDQRQGDYGYTF. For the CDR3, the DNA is TGTGCCAGCAGCGACCAACGACAGGGCGACTATGGCTACACCTTC.

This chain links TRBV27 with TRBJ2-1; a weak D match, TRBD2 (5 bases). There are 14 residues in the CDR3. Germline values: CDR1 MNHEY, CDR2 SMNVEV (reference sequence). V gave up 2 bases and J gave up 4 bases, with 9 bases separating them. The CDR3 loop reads CASSLGELYNEQFF. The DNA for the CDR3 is TGTGCCAGCAGTTTAGGGGAGTTATACAATGAGCAGTTCTTC.

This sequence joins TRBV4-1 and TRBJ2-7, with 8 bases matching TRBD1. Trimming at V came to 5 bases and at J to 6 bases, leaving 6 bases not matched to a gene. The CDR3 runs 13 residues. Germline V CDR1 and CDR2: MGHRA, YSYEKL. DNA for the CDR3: TGCGCCAGCAGCGAAGGGACAGGCCTCGAGCAGTACGTC. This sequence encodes CASSEGTGLEQYV.

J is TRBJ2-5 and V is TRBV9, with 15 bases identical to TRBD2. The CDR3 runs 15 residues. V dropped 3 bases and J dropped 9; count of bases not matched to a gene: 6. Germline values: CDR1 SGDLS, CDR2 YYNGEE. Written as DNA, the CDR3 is TGTGCCAGCAGCGAGCCGGGACTAGCGGGAGGAGCCCAGTACTTC. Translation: CASSEPGLAGGAQYF.

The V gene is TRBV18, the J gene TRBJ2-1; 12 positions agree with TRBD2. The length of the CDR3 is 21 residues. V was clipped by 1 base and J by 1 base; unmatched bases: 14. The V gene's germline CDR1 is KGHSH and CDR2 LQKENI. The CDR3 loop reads CASSPQGLAGRGGRSYNEQFF. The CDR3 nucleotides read TGTGCCAGCTCACCACAAGGACTAGCGGGAAGGGGGGGAAGGTCCTACAATGAGCAGTTCTTC.

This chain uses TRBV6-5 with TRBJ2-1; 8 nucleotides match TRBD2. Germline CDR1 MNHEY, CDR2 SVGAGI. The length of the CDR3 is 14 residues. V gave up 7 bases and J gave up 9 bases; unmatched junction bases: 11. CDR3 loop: CASISGTSPGEQFF. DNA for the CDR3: TGTGCCAGCATTTCCGGGACTAGTCCGGGTGAGCAGTTCTTC.

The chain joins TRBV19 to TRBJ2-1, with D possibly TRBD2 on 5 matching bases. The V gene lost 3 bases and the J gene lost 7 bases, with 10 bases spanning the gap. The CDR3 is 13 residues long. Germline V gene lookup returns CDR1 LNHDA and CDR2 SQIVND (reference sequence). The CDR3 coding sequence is TGTGCCAGTAGTATCGGGGTTGAGAATGAGCAGTTCTTC. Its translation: CASSIGVENEQFF.

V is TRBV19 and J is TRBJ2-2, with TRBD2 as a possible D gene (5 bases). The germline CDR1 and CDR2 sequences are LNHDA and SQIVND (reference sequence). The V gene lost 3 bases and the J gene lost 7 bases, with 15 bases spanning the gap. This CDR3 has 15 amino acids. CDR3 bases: TGTGCCAGTAGTATGGCTAGCCCTTTGAACGGGGAGCTGTTTTTT. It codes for CASSMASPLNGELFF. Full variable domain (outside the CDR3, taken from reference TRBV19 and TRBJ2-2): DGGITQSPKYLFRKEGQNVTLSCEQNLNHDAMYWYRQDPGQGLRLIYYSQIVNDFQKGDIAEGYSVSREKKESFPLTVTSAQKNPTAFYLCASSMASPLNGELFFGEGSRLTVL.

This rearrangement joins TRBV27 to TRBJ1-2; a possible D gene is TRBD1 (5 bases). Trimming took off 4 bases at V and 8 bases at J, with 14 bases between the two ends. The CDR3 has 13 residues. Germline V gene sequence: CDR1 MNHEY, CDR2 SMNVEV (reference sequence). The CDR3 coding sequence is TGTGCCAGCAGTTCCTTGGGAAGGGGCGGCTACACCTTC. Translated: CASSSLGRGGYTF.

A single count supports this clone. The CDR3 loop reads CASSFFRGLENTEAFF. The CDR3 region has the DNA TGTGCCAGCAGCTTCTTCAGGGGGCTGGAGAACACTGAAGCTTTCTTT. The V and J genes are TRBV11-3 and TRBJ1-1, with TRBD1 matching 8 bases. V shed 3 bases and J 1 base; nucleotides not matched to a gene: 7. Per germline, CDR1 SGHNT and CDR2 YENEEA. The CDR3 spans 16 residues.

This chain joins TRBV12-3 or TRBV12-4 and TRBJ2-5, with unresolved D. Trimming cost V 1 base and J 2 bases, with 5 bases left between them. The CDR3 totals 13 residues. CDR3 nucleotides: TGTGCCAGCAGTTTAGGGCAGCAAGAGACCCAGTACTTC. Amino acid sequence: CASSLGQQETQYF.

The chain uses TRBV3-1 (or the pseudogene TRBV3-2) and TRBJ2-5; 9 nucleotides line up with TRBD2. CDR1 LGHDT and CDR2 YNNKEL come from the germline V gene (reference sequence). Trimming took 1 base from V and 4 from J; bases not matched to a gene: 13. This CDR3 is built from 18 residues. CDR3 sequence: CASSQGRIAGAPGETQYF. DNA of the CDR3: TGTGCCAGCAGCCAAGGGAGAATAGCGGGAGCTCCGGGAGAGACCCAGTACTTC.

CDR3: CASRLTGTSYEQYF. The DNA of the CDR3 is TGTGCCAGCAGACTTACAGGGACCTCCTACGAGCAGTACTTC. The rearrangement joins TRBV3-1 (or the pseudogene TRBV3-2) to TRBJ2-7; a weak D match, TRBD1 (6 bases). The length of the CDR3 is 14 residues. V was pared by 6 bases and J by 0 bases, with 12 bases between. CDR1 is LGHDT and CDR2 is YNNKEL in the germline V gene (reference sequence).

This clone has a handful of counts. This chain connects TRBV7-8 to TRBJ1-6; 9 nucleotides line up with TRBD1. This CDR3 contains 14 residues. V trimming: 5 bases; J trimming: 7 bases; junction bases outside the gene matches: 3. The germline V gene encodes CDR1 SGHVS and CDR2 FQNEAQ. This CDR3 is CASSPDRGNSPLHF. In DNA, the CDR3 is TGTGCCAGCAGCCCTGACAGGGGGAATTCACCCCTCCACTTT.

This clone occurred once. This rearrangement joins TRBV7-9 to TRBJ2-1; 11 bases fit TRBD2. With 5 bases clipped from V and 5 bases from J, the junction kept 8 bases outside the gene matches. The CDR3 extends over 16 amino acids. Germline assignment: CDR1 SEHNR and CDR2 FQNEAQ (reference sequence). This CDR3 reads CASSGRTSGWNNEQFF. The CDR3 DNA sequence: TGTGCCAGCAGCGGACGGACTAGCGGGTGGAACAATGAGCAGTTCTTC.

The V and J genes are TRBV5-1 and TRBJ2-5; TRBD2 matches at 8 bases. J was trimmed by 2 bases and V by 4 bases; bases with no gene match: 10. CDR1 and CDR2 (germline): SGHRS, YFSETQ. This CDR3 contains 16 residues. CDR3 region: CASSPPASGRQETQYF. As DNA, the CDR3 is TGCGCCAGCAGCCCCCCAGCTAGCGGGCGTCAAGAGACCCAGTACTTC.

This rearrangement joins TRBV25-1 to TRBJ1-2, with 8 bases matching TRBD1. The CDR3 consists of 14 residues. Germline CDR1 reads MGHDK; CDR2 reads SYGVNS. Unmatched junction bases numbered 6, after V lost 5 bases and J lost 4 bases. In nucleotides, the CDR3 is TGTGCCAGCAGTAGACAGGGGACTGGCTATGGCTACACCTTC. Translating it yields CASSRQGTGYGYTF.

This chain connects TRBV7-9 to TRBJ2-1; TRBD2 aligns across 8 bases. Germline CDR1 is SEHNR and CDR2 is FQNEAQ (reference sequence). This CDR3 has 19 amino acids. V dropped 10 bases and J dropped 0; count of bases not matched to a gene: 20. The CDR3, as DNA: TGTGCCACTACAGACAAGACTAGCGACAAACCCAACTCCTACAATGAGCAGTTCTTC. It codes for CATTDKTSDKPNSYNEQFF.